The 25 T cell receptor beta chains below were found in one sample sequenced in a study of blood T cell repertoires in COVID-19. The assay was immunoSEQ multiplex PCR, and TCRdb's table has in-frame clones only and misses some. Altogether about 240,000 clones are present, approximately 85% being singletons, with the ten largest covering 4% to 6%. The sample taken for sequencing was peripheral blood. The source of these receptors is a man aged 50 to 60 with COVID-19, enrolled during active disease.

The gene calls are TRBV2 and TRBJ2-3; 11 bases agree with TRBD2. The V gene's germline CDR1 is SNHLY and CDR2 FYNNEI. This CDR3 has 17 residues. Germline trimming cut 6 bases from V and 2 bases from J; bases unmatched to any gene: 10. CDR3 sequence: CASRPLWTSGPTDTQYF. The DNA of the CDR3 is TGTGCCAGCAGACCCCTCTGGACTAGCGGGCCCACAGATACGCAGTATTTT.

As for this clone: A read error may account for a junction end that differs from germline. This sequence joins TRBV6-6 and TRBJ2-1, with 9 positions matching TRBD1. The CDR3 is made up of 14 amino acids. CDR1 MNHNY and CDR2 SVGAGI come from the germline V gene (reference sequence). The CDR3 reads CASNYPGQGNEQFF. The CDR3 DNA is TGTGCCAGCAATTACCCGGGACAGGGAAATGAGCAGTTCTTC.

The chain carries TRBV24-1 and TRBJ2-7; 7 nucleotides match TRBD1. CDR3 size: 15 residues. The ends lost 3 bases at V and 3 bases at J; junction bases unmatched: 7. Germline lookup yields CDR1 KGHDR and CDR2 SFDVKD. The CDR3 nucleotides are TGTGCCACCAGTGATCACCCCAACAGGGGCTACGAGCAGTACTTC. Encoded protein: CATSDHPNRGYEQYF.

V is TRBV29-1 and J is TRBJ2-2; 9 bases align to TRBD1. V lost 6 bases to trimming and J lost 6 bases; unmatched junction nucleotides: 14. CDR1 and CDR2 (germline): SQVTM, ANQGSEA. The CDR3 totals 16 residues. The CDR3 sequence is CSVEGADRGGPGELFF. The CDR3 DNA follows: TGCAGCGTAGAGGGGGCGGACAGGGGCGGCCCCGGGGAGCTGTTTTTT.

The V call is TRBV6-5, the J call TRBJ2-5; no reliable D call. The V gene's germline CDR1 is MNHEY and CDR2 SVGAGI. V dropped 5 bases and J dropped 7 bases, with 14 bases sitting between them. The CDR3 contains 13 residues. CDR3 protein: CASSMTRSWTQYF. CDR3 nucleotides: TGTGCCAGCAGTATGACACGGTCTTGGACCCAGTACTTC.

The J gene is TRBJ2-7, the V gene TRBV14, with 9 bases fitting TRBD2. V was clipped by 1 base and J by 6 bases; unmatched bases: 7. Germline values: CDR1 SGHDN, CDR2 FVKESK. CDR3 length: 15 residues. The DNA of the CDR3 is TGTGCCAGCAGCCAAGCAGGAGCGGGGGGTTTCGAGCAGTACTTC. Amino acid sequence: CASSQAGAGGFEQYF. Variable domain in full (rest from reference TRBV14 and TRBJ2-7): EAGVTQFPSHSVIEKGQTVTLRCDPISGHDNLYWYRRVMGKEIKFLLHFVKESKQDESGMPNNRFLAERTGGTYSTLKVQPAELEDSGVYFCASSQAGAGGFEQYFGPGTRLTVT.

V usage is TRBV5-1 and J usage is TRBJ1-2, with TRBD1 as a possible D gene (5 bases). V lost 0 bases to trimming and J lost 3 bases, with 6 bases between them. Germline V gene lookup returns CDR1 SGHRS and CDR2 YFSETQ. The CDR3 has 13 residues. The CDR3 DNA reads TGCGCCAGCAGCTTGGTCAGGGACTATGGCTACACCTTC. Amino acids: CASSLVRDYGYTF.

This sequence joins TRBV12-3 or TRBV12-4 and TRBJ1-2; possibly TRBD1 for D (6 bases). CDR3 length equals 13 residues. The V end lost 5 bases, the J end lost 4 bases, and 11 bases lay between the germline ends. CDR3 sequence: CASSAGTSYGYTF. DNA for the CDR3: TGTGCCAGCAGTGCCGGGACATCCTATGGCTACACCTTC.

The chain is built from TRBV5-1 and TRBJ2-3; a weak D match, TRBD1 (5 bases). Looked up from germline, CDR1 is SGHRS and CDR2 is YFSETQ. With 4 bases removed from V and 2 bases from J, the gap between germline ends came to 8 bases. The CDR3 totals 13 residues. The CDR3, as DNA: TGCGCCAGCAGCCCGGACAACACAGATACGCAGTATTTT. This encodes CASSPDNTDTQYF. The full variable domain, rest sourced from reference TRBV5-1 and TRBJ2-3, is KAGVTQTPRYLIKTRGQQVTLSCSPISGHRSVSWYQQTPGQGLQFLFEYFSETQRNKGNFPGRFSGRQFSNSRSEMNVSTLELGDSALYLCASSPDNTDTQYFGPGTRLTVL.

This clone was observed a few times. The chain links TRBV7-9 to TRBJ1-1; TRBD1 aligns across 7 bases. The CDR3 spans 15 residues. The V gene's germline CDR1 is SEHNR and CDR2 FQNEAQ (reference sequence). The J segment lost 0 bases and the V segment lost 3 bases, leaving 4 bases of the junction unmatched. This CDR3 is CASSLSGQMNTEAFF. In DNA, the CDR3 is TGTGCCAGCAGCTTGTCGGGACAGATGAACACTGAAGCTTTCTTT.

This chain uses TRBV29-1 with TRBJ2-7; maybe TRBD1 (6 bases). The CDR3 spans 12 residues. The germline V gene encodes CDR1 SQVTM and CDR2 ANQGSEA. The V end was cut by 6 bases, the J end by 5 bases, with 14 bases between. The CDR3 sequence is CSVAGDWNEQYF. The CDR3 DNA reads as TGCAGCGTCGCAGGGGATTGGAACGAGCAGTACTTC.

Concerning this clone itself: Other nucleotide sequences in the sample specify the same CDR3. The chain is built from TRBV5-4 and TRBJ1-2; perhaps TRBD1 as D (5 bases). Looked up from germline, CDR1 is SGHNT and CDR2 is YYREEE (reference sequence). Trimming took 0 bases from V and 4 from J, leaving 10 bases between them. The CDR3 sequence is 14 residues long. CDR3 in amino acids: CASSLGQGGYGYTF. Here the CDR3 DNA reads TGTGCCAGCAGCTTGGGGCAGGGAGGCTATGGCTACACCTTC.

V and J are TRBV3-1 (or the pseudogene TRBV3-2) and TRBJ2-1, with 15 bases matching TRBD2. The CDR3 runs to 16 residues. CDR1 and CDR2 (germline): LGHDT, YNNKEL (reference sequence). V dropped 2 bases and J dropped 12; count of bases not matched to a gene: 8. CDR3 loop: CASSQQPGLAGGGQFF. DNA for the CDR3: TGTGCCAGCAGCCAACAGCCGGGACTAGCGGGGGGCGGGCAGTTCTTC.

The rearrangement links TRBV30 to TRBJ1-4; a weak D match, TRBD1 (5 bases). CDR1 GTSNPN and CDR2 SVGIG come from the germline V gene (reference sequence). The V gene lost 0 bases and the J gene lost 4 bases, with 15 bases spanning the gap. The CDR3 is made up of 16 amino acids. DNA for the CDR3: TGTGCCTGGAGTGTAGTAAGGACATCGTATAATGAAAAACTGTTTTTT. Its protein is CAWSVVRTSYNEKLFF.

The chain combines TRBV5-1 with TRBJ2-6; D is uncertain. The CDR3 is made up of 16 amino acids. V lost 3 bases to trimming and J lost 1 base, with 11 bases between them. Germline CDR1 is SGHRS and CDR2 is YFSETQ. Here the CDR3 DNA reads TGCGCCAGCAGCTCTGGGCCGTCATCTGGGGCCAACGTCCTGACTTTC. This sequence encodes CASSSGPSSGANVLTF.

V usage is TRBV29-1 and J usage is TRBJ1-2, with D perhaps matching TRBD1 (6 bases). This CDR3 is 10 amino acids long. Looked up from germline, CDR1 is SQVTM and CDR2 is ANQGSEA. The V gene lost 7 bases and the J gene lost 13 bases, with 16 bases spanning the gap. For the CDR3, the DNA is TGCAGCGCTGCACAGGGTCACCGCACCTTC. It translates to CSAAQGHRTF.

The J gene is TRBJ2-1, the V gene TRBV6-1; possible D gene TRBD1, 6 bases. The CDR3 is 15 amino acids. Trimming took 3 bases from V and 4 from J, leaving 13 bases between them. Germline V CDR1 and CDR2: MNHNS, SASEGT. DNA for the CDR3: TGTGCCAGCAGTGACCTTCCAGGGACATACAATGAGCAGTTCTTC. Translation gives CASSDLPGTYNEQFF.

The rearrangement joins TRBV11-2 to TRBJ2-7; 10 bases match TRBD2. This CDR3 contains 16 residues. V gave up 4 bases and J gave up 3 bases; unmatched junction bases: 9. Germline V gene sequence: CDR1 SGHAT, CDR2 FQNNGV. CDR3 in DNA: TGTGCCAGCAGCTACTCTTTGGGACTAGCGAGCTACGAGCAGTACTTC. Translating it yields CASSYSLGLASYEQYF.

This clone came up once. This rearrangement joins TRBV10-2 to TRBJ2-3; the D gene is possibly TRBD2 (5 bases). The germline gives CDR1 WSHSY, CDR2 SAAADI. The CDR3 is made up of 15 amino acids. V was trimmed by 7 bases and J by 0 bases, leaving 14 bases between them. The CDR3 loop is CASTPDGKSTDTQYF. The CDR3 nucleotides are TGCGCCAGCACCCCGGACGGGAAGAGCACAGATACGCAGTATTTT.

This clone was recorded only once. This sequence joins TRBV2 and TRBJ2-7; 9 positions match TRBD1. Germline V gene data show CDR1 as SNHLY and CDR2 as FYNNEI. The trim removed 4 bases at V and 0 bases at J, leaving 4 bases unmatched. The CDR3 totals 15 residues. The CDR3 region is CASSVGTGNSYEQYF. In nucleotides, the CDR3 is TGTGCCAGCAGTGTCGGGACAGGGAACTCCTACGAGCAGTACTTC.

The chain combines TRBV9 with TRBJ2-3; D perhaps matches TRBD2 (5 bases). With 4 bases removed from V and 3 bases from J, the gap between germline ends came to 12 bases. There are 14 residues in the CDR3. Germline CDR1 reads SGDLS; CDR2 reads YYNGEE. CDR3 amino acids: CASSPSLGTDTQYF. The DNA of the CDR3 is TGTGCCAGCAGCCCTAGCTTGGGAACAGATACGCAGTATTTT.

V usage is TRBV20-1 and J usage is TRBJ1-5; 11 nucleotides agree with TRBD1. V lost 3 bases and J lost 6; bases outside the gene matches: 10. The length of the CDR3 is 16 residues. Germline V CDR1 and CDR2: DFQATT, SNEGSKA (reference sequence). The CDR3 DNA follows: TGCAGTGCTAGTGCGTCCGGGACAGGGGGAGGTCAGCCCCAGCATTTT. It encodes CSASASGTGGGQPQHF.

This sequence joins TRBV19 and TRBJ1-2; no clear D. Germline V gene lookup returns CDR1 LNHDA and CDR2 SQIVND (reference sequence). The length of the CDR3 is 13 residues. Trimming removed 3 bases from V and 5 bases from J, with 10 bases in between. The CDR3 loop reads CASSIPGKYGYTF. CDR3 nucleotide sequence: TGTGCCAGTAGTATCCCGGGAAAGTATGGCTACACCTTC. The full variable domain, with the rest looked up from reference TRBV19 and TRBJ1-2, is DGGITQSPKYLFRKEGQNVTLSCEQNLNHDAMYWYRQDPGQGLRLIYYSQIVNDFQKGDIAEGYSVSREKKESFPLTVTSAQKNPTAFYLCASSIPGKYGYTFGSGTRLTVV.

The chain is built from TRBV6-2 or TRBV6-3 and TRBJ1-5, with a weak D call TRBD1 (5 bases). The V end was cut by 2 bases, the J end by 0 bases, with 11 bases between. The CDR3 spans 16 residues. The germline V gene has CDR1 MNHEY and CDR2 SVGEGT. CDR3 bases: TGTGCCAGCAGTTACCGCAGGGAATATAGCAATCAGCCCCAGCATTTT. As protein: CASSYRREYSNQPQHF.

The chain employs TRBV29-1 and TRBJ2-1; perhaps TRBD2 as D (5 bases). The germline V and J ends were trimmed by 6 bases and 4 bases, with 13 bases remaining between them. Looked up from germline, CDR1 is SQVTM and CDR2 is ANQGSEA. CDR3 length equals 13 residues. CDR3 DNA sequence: TGCAGCGTCAGCGGCGGCAGATACAATGAGCAGTTCTTC. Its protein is CSVSGGRYNEQFF.